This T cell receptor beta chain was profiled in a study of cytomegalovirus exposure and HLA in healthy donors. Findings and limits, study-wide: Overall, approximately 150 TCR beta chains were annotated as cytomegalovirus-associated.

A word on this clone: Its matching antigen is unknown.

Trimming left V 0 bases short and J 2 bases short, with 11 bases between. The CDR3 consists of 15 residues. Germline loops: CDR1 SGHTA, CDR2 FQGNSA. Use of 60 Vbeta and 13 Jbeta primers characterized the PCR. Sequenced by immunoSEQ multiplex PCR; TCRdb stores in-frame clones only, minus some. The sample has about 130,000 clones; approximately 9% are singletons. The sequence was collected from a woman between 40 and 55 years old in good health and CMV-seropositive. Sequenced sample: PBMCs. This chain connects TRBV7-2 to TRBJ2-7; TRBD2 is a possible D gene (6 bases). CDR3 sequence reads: CASSLAPGVPYEQYF. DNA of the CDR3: TGTGCCAGCAGCTTAGCGCCGGGGGTCCCCTACGAGCAGTACTTC.